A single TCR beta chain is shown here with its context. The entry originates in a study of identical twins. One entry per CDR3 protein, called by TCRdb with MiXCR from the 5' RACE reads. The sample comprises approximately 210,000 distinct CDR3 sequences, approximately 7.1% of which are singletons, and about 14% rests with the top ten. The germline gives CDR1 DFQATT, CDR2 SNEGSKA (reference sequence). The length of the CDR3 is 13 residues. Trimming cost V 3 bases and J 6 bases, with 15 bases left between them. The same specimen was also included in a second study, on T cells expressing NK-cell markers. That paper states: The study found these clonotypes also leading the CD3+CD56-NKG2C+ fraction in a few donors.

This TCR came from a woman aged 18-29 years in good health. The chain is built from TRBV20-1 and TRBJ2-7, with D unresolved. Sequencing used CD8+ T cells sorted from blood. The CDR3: CSASLGGSSEQYF. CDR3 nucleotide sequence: TGCAGTGCTAGTTTGGGTGGTAGCTCCGAGCAGTACTTC.